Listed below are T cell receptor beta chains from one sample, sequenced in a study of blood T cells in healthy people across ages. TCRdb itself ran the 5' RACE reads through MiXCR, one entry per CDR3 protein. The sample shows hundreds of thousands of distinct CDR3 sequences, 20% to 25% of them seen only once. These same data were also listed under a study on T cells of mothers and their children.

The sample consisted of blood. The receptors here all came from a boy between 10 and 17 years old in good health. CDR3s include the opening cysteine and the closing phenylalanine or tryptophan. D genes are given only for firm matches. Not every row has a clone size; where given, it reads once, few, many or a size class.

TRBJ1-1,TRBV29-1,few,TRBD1,CSVSHGQGVTEAFF,TGCAGCGTTTCCCACGGACAGGGGGTCACTGAAGCTTTCTTT
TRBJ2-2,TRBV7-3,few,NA,CASSLRLDSPNTGELFF,TGTGCCAGCAGCTTAAGGTTGGACAGCCCGAACACCGGGGAGCTGTTTTTT
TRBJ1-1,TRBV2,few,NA,CASSESINSLSAFF,TGTGCCAGCAGTGAAAGTATAAACAGCTTGAGCGCTTTCTTT
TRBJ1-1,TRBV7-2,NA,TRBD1,CASSYWTGEIAFF,TGTGCCAGCAGCTATTGGACAGGGGAAATAGCTTTCTTT
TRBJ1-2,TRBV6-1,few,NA,CASSATVPIYGYTF,TGTGCCAGCAGTGCAACGGTTCCCATCTATGGCTACACCTTC
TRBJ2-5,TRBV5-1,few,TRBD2,CASSPRGVEETQYF,TGCGCCAGCAGCCCTCGGGGGGTGGAAGAGACCCAGTACTTC
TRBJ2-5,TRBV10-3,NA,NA,CATGDWETQYF,TGTGCCACCGGGGATTGGGAGACCCAGTACTTC
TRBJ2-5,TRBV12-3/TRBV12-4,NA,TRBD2,CASTPTSGRFETQYF,TGTGCCAGCACCCCGACTAGCGGGAGATTTGAGACCCAGTACTTC
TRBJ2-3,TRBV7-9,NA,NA,CASSLGTVDTQYF,TGTGCCAGCAGCTTAGGAACAGTAGATACGCAGTATTTT
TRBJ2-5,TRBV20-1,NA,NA,CSAHGQETQYF,TGCAGTGCCCACGGCCAAGAGACCCAGTACTTC
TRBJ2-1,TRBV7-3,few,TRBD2,CASSPTVGLANNEQFF,TGTGCCAGCAGCCCGACCGTTGGACTAGCGAACAATGAGCAGTTCTTC
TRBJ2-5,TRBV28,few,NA,CASKAGPARARETQYF,TGTGCCAGCAAAGCCGGCCCCGCCCGGGCAAGAGAGACCCAGTACTTC
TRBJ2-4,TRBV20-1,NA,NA,CSAKLLGAKNIQYF,TGCAGTGCTAAGCTGTTGGGAGCCAAAAACATTCAGTACTTC
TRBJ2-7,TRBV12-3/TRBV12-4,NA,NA,CASRQAASSEQYF,TGTGCCAGCAGGCAAGCCGCCTCCTCCGAGCAGTACTTC
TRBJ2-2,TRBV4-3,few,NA,CASSQEKEFHGELFF,TGCGCCAGCAGCCAAGAGAAGGAGTTTCACGGGGAGCTGTTTTTT
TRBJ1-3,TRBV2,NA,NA,CASSPNLISGNTIYF,TGTGCCAGCAGCCCGAATTTAATTTCTGGAAACACCATATATTTT
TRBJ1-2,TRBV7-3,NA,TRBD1,CASSPGTGIRGYTF,TGTGCCAGCAGCCCGGGGACAGGGATTCGTGGCTACACCTTC
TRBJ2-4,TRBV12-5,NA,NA,CASGLVLESSIAKNIQYF,TGTGCTAGTGGTTTGGTATTGGAATCCAGTATAGCCAAAAACATTCAGTACTTC
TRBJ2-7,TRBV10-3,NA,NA,CAISDPTINYEQYF,TGTGCCATCAGTGACCCGACAATCAACTACGAGCAGTACTTC
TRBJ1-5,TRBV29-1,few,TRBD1,CSANPGQGMYSNQPQHF,TGCAGCGCTAACCCGGGACAGGGGATGTATAGCAATCAGCCCCAGCATTTT
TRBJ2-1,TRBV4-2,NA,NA,CASSQDNGEQFF,TGTGCCAGCAGCCAAGATAATGGTGAGCAGTTCTTC
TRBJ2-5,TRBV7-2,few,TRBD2,CASSLGVLAGVETQYF,TGTGCCAGCAGCTTAGGAGTTCTAGCGGGGGTGGAGACCCAGTACTTC
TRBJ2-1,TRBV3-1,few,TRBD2,CASSQAGGGEQFF,TGTGCCAGCAGCCAAGCGGGGGGTGGTGAGCAGTTCTTC
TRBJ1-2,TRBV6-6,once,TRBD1,CASSRQDRDGGYTF,TGTGCCAGCAGTAGACAGGACAGGGACGGGGGCTACACCTTC
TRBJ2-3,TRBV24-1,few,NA,CATSENDSTDTQYF,TGTGCCACCAGTGAGAACGACAGCACAGATACGCAGTATTTT
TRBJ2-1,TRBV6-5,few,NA,CASSYLAPPYNEQFF,TGTGCCAGCAGTTATTTAGCGCCACCCTACAATGAGCAGTTCTTC
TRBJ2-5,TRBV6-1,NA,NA,CASSGNSIQETQYF,TGTGCCAGCAGTGGTAACAGCATCCAAGAGACCCAGTACTTC
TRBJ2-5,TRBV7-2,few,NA,CASSFLSGDQETQYF,TGTGCCAGCAGCTTCCTCTCGGGGGATCAGGAGACCCAGTACTTC
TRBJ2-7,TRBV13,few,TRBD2,CASSFFLAGGPGEQYF,TGTGCCAGCAGCTTCTTCCTAGCGGGAGGGCCGGGGGAGCAGTACTTC
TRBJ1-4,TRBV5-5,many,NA,CASSSAGGVKLFF,TGTGCCAGCAGCTCCGCTGGAGGTGTAAAACTGTTTTTT
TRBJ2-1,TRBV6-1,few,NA,CASSEAPGDEQFF,TGTGCCAGCAGTGAAGCGCCGGGGGATGAGCAGTTCTTC
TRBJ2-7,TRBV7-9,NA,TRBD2,CASSLASGRNYEQYF,TGTGCCAGCAGCTTAGCAAGCGGGAGGAACTACGAGCAGTACTTC
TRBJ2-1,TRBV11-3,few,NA,CASSLVGAANEQFF,TGTGCCAGCAGCTTAGTGGGGGCCGCGAATGAGCAGTTCTTC
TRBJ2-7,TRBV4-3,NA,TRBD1,CASSQDRRQGPLEQYF,TGCGCCAGCAGCCAAGATCGAAGACAGGGGCCTCTCGAGCAGTACTTC
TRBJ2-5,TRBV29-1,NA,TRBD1,CSAEGGTGGPETQYF,TGCAGCGCCGAAGGAGGGACAGGGGGCCCGGAGACCCAGTACTTC
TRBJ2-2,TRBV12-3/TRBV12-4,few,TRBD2,CASSPSGRASGELFF,TGTGCCAGCAGCCCTAGCGGGAGGGCCTCCGGGGAGCTGTTTTTT
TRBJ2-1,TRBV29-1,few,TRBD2,CSVIAGGPWVNSYNEQFF,TGCAGCGTTATAGCGGGAGGGCCGTGGGTAAATTCCTACAATGAGCAGTTCTTC
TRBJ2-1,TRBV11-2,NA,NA,CASSLERVLNNEQFF,TGTGCCAGCAGCTTAGAAAGGGTTTTGAACAATGAGCAGTTCTTC
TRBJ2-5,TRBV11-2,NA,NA,CATGDPQETQYF,TGTGCCACAGGGGATCCACAAGAGACCCAGTACTTC
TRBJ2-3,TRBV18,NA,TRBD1,CASSPPGQGTDTQYF,TGTGCCAGCTCACCACCGGGACAGGGAACAGATACGCAGTATTTT
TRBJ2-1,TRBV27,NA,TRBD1,CASSVGQPFSYNEQFF,TGTGCCAGCAGTGTGGGACAGCCTTTCTCCTACAATGAGCAGTTCTTC
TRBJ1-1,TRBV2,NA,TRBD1,CASSQSRTGLNTEAFF,TGTGCCAGCAGTCAATCCCGGACAGGCCTGAACACTGAAGCTTTCTTT
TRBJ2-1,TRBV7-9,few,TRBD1,CASSLTTGNTYNEQFF,TGTGCCAGCAGCTTAACGACAGGGAACACTTACAATGAGCAGTTCTTC
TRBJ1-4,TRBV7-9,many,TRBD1,CASSFTDRDNEKLFF,TGTGCCAGCAGTTTTACCGACAGGGATAACGAAAAACTGTTTTTT
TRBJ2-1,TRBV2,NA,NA,CASSVPQARSTHNEQFF,TGTGCCAGCAGTGTTCCCCAGGCCCGATCCACCCACAATGAGCAGTTCTTC
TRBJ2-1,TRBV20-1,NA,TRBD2,CSARDLGREGQTYNEQFF,TGCAGTGCTAGAGATCTCGGGCGGGAGGGCCAGACTTACAATGAGCAGTTCTTC
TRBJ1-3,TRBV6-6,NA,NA,CASSYPSEGNTIYF,TGTGCCAGCAGTTACCCCTCTGAAGGGAACACCATATATTTT
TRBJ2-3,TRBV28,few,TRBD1,CASIPGGAGPDTQYF,TGTGCCAGCATACCAGGGGGCGCCGGTCCAGATACGCAGTATTTT
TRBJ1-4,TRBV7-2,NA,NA,CASSLGQGREKLFF,TGTGCCAGCAGTTTAGGCCAAGGGCGGGAAAAACTGTTTTTT
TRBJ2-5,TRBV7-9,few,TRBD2,CASLDPLAGGHYF,TGTGCCAGCCTTGACCCGCTAGCGGGGGGGCATTACTTC
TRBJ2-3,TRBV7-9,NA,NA,CASSLGDGRSTDTQYF,TGTGCCAGCAGCTTAGGGGACGGAAGGAGCACAGATACGCAGTATTTT
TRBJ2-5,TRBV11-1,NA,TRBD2,CASSLSLAGQETQYF,TGTGCCAGCAGCCTATCACTAGCGGGACAAGAGACCCAGTACTTC
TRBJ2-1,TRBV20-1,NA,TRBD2,CSARDLGGTSGRHYGPYNEQFF,TGCAGTGCTAGAGATTTAGGGGGCACTAGCGGGAGGCATTATGGTCCCTACAATGAGCAGTTCTTC
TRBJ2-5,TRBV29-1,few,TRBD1,CSVDKRQGRRETQYF,TGCAGCGTTGACAAGAGACAGGGGCGAAGAGAGACCCAGTACTTC